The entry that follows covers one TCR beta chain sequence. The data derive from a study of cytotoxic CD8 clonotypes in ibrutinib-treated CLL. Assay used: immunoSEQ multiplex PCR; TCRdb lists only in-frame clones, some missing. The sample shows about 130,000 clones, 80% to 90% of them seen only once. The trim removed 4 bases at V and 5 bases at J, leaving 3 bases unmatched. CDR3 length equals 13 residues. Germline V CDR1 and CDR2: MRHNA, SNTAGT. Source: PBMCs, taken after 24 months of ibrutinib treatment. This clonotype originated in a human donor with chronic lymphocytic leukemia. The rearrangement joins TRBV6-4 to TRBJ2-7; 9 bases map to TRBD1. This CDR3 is CASSVDRGHEQYF. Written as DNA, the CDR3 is TGTGCCAGCAGTGTGGACAGGGGCCACGAGCAGTACTTC.